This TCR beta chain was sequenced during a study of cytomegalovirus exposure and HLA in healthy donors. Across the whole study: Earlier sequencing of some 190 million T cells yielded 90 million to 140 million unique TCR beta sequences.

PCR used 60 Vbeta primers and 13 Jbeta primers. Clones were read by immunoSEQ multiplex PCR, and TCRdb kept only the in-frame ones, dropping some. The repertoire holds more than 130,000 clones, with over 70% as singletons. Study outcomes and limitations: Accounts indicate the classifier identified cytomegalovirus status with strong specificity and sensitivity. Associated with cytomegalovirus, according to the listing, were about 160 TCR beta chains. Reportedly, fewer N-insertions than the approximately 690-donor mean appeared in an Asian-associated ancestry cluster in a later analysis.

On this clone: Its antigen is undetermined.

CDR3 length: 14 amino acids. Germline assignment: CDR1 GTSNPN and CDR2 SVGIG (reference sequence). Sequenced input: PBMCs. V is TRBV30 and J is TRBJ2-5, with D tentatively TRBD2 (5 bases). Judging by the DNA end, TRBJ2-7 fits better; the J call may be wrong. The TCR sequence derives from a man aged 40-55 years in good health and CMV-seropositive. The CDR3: CAWSVAGGPYEQYF. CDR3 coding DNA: TGTGCCTGGAGTGTGGCAGGCGGGCCCTACGAGCAGTACTTC.